What follows describes a single T cell receptor beta chain. This sample is drawn from a study of T cell changes during pregnancy in multiple sclerosis. Repertoires were generated with immunoSEQ multiplex PCR, while TCRdb's copy carries only in-frame clones and drops some. The data show roughly 52,000 clones, 94% seen once. CDR3 length: 15 residues. Germline values: CDR1 SGHTA, CDR2 FQGNSA. Trimming removed 2 bases from V and 1 base from J; junction bases left unmatched: 1. Sequenced here: CD8+ T cells from peripheral blood mononuclear cells, sampled in the third trimester of pregnancy. This receptor was identified in a female donor with multiple sclerosis, enrolled in a pregnancy study. This sequence joins TRBV7-2 and TRBJ1-5; 8 bases fit TRBD1. CDR3: CASSLHRGSNQPQHF. The CDR3 DNA reads TGTGCCAGCAGCTTACACAGGGGGAGCAATCAGCCCCAGCATTTT.